Presented here are 32 T cell receptor beta chains from one specimen sequenced in a study of blood T cell repertoires in COVID-19 (dated by TCRdb to 2019 to 2021). Library creation used the immunoSEQ multiplex PCR assay. TCRdb re-hosts the immuneACCESS table, in-frame sequences only. Its copies lack some clones; in the studies checked, an unresolved V gene accounts for under half of them, and the cause for the rest is not known. This sample has around 170,000 clones in its table, and roughly 70% of those were observed once. 2.5% to 3% of the sample lies in the top ten. Sequences were obtained from peripheral blood. These receptors came from a woman aged 80 or over with acute or convalescent COVID-19.

The genes are TRBV25-1 and TRBJ2-3; a weak D match, TRBD2 (6 bases). Trimming shortened V by 11 bases and J by 6 bases, and 24 bases separated the two germline ends. This CDR3 is 15 amino acids long. The germline V gene has CDR1 MGHDK and CDR2 SYGVNS. CDR3 loop: CACGVGTPLTDTQYF. CDR3 DNA sequence: TGTGCCTGCGGGGTGGGGACTCCCCTCACGGATACGCAGTATTTT.

The chain couples TRBV27 to TRBJ2-1, with TRBD2 identical over 9 bases. Unmatched junction bases numbered 3, after V lost 3 bases and J lost 6 bases. Germline V CDR1 and CDR2: MNHEY, SMNVEV (reference sequence). The CDR3 contains 14 residues. CDR3 amino acids: CASSLREGFNEQFF. DNA for the CDR3: TGTGCCAGCAGTTTGCGGGAGGGATTCAATGAGCAGTTCTTC.

The chain has TRBV18 and TRBJ2-7, with TRBD2 as a possible D gene (7 bases). Germline assignment: CDR1 KGHSH and CDR2 LQKENI. The V gene lost 3 bases and the J gene lost 12 bases, with 18 bases spanning the gap. This CDR3 comprises 13 residues. The CDR3 loop reads CASSPSSGRGGYF. The DNA of the CDR3 is TGTGCCAGCTCACCCTCCTCGGGAAGGGGGGGGTACTTC.

The chain is built from TRBV7-6 and TRBJ2-5; 10 nucleotides line up with TRBD1. CDR3 length: 15 residues. Per germline, CDR1 SGHVS and CDR2 FNYEAQ. After removal of 0 bases from V and 5 bases from J, the junction contained 3 bases not matched to a gene. The CDR3 DNA reads TGTGCCAGCAGCTTAGCGACAGGGGGCCGGGAGACCCAGTACTTC. Residues: CASSLATGGRETQYF.

The chain carries TRBV30 and TRBJ1-2, with 9 bases identical to TRBD1. CDR3 length: 13 residues. The junction had 7 bases not matched to a gene; V was cut back by 7 bases and J by 4 bases. Germline V CDR1 and CDR2: GTSNPN, SVGIG (reference sequence). The CDR3 is CASPDRGGYGYTF. The CDR3 DNA sequence: TGTGCCTCGCCGGACAGGGGAGGCTATGGCTACACCTTC.

V and J are TRBV19 and TRBJ2-5; TRBD2 aligns across 7 bases. Germline assignment: CDR1 LNHDA and CDR2 SQIVND (reference sequence). The CDR3 consists of 15 residues. The V gene end was trimmed by 6 bases and the J gene end by 7 bases; junction bases not matched to a gene: 14. The CDR3 region is CASRTEKAGTRTQYF. The DNA of the CDR3 is TGTGCCAGTAGGACCGAAAAAGCGGGAACGAGGACCCAGTACTTC.

The genes are TRBV6-5 and TRBJ2-2; 11 bases are a match to TRBD2. Germline V gene data show CDR1 as MNHEY and CDR2 as SVGAGI. V lost 6 bases and J lost 3; bases outside the gene matches: 0. This CDR3 has 14 amino acids. This CDR3 is CASRGLADTGELFF. In DNA, the CDR3 is TGTGCCAGCAGGGGACTAGCGGACACCGGGGAGCTGTTTTTT.

In its sample, this clone was seen once. The genes are TRBV7-9 and TRBJ2-7, with 10 bases identical to TRBD2. This CDR3 has 15 residues. Trimming at V came to 2 bases and at J to 5 bases, leaving 6 bases not matched to a gene. The germline CDR1 and CDR2 sequences are SEHNR and FQNEAQ (reference sequence). Here the CDR3 DNA reads TGTGCCAGCAGCTTAATGGGGACTAGCGTCGACGAGCAGTACTTC. Its translation is CASSLMGTSVDEQYF.

The V and J genes are TRBV10-2 and TRBJ2-1, with TRBD2 matching over 7 bases. The CDR3 spans 13 residues. Trimming took 0 bases from V and 9 from J; bases not matched to a gene: 2. The germline CDR1 and CDR2 sequences are WSHSY and SAAADI. The CDR3 sequence: CASSESGGSEQFF. CDR3 DNA sequence: TGCGCCAGCAGTGAGTCGGGCGGGAGTGAGCAGTTCTTC.

Here the CDR3 reads CASSFRLGNTIYF. Written as DNA, the CDR3 is TGTGCCAGCAGCTTCAGGTTAGGAAACACCATATATTTT. This rearrangement joins TRBV7-2 to TRBJ1-3; the D is unclear. This CDR3 has 13 amino acids. Germline V CDR1 and CDR2: SGHTA, FQGNSA. V was trimmed by 3 bases and J by 4 bases, leaving 7 bases between them.

J is TRBJ2-7 and V is TRBV3-1 (or the pseudogene TRBV3-2); TRBD1 is a possible D gene (5 bases). The CDR3 is 13 residues long. CDR1 LGHDT and CDR2 YNNKEL come from the germline V gene (reference sequence). Trimming pared 1 base from V and 6 bases from J, leaving 10 bases between. CDR3 DNA: TGTGCCAGCAGCCAAGCCGGTCAGGGCGAGCAGTACTTC. It encodes CASSQAGQGEQYF.

The rearrangement joins TRBV11-2 to TRBJ2-7; 7 bases are shared with TRBD2. The junction had 4 bases not matched to a gene; V was cut back by 3 bases and J by 2 bases. CDR3 length equals 14 residues. Looked up from germline, CDR1 is SGHAT and CDR2 is FQNNGV. CDR3 coding DNA: TGTGCCAGCAGCTTGGCGGGAGCCGCCTACGAGCAGTACTTC. This gives the protein CASSLAGAAYEQYF.

The chain joins TRBV4-2 to TRBJ2-5; TRBD1 matches 10 bases. With V trimmed by 2 bases and J by 4 bases, 4 bases remained unmatched. This CDR3 region has 15 residues. The V gene's germline CDR1 is LGHNA and CDR2 YNFKEQ. The CDR3: CASSQSGDRGETQYF. The CDR3 DNA sequence: TGTGCCAGCAGCCAATCCGGGGACAGGGGAGAGACCCAGTACTTC.

The rearrangement joins TRBV6-5 to TRBJ1-5; the match to TRBD1 covers 8 bases. CDR3 length: 14 residues. Looked up from germline, CDR1 is MNHEY and CDR2 is SVGAGI. The junction had 6 bases not matched to a gene; V was cut back by 5 bases and J by 6 bases. The CDR3 loop is CASSNGQGTQPQHF. For the CDR3, the DNA is TGTGCCAGCAGTAACGGACAGGGAACTCAGCCCCAGCATTTT.

This chain's CDR3 is CASSPLRGEGQGDTQYF. The CDR3 nucleotides are TGCGCCAGCAGCCCCCTCCGGGGGGAGGGACAGGGAGATACGCAGTATTTT. This chain links TRBV5-1 with TRBJ2-3, with TRBD1 matching 9 bases. Per germline, CDR1 SGHRS and CDR2 YFSETQ. This CDR3 contains 17 residues. Trimming at V came to 4 bases and at J to 5 bases, leaving 14 bases not matched to a gene.

CDR3 bases: TGCGCCAGCAGCTTGTTCGGTCAGCCCCAGCATTTT. It encodes CASSLFGQPQHF. V is TRBV5-1 and J is TRBJ1-5; D unresolved. Between the trimmed V and J ends, which lost 1 base and 6 bases, there was a span of 5 bases. CDR1 and CDR2 (germline): SGHRS, YFSETQ. The CDR3 loop spans 12 amino acids.

This clone was picked up many times. The V and J genes are TRBV10-1 and TRBJ1-2, with no clear D. The germline CDR1 and CDR2 sequences are WNHNN and SYGVQD (reference sequence). Trimming shortened V by 3 bases and J by 3 bases, and 5 bases separated the two germline ends. This CDR3 has 12 amino acids. Here the CDR3 reads CASSDGDYGYTF. The CDR3 coding sequence is TGCGCCAGCAGTGATGGAGACTATGGCTACACCTTC.

This clone came up a few times. This sequence joins TRBV28 and TRBJ1-4; perhaps TRBD1 as D (5 bases). This CDR3 has 13 residues. The V end lost 7 bases, the J end lost 7 bases, and 13 bases lay between the germline ends. Germline values: CDR1 MDHEN, CDR2 SYDVKM. The DNA for the CDR3 is TGTGCCAGCAACCCACAGGTTCGTGAAAAACTGTTTTTT. Protein: CASNPQVREKLFF. The full variable domain, its missing parts supplied by reference TRBV28 and TRBJ1-4, is DVKVTQSSRYLVKRTGEKVFLECVQDMDHENMFWYRQDPGLGLRLIYFSYDVKMKEKGDIPEGYSVSREKKERFSLILESASTNQTSMYLCASNPQVREKLFFGSGTQLSVL.

V usage is TRBV4-2 and J usage is TRBJ2-5; the match to TRBD1 covers 8 bases. CDR3 length equals 16 residues. Germline V CDR1 and CDR2: LGHNA, YNFKEQ. V was clipped by 3 bases and J by 2 bases; unmatched bases: 8. The CDR3 DNA follows: TGTGCCAGCAGCCATACTGGCAGGGGGCGGCAAGAGACCCAGTACTTC. The encoded protein is CASSHTGRGRQETQYF.

V and J are TRBV7-2 and TRBJ1-2; the D gene is possibly TRBD1 (5 bases). Germline V gene data show CDR1 as SGHTA and CDR2 as FQGNSA. V dropped 0 bases and J dropped 7 bases, with 12 bases sitting between them. CDR3 length: 14 residues. In nucleotides, the CDR3 is TGTGCCAGCAGCTTAGCGAGGCGGCAGGGTGGCTACACCTTC. This encodes CASSLARRQGGYTF.

The chain carries TRBV4-2 and TRBJ1-5; possibly TRBD1 for D (5 bases). Germline V gives CDR1 LGHNA, CDR2 YNFKEQ. The CDR3 covers 17 residues. V was clipped by 4 bases and J by 2 bases, with 18 bases between them. The CDR3 sequence is CASSPGKGEVGNQPQHF. The DNA for the CDR3 is TGTGCCAGCAGCCCGGGGAAAGGGGAGGTCGGCAATCAGCCCCAGCATTTT.

The CDR3 DNA follows: TGCGCCAGCAGTCTGGCGGGGCGAGGGGAAAACACCATATATTTT. Translating it yields CASSLAGRGENTIYF. The J gene is TRBJ1-3, the V gene TRBV5-1; tentatively, D is TRBD1 (5 bases). This CDR3 is built from 15 residues. Trimming pared 5 bases from V and 6 bases from J, leaving 18 bases between. The germline gives CDR1 SGHRS, CDR2 YFSETQ. The whole variable domain, filled in from reference TRBV5-1 and TRBJ1-3, reads KAGVTQTPRYLIKTRGQQVTLSCSPISGHRSVSWYQQTPGQGLQFLFEYFSETQRNKGNFPGRFSGRQFSNSRSEMNVSTLELGDSALYLCASSLAGRGENTIYFGEGSWLTVV.

This clone was seen only a few times. V usage is TRBV30 and J usage is TRBJ1-3; D call uncertain. The ends were cut back, 5 bases at V and 0 bases at J, with 17 bases in the middle. CDR1 is GTSNPN, CDR2 SVGIG, per germline (reference sequence). The CDR3 is 16 residues long. The CDR3 reads CAWVPGESSSGNTIYF. The CDR3 nucleotides are TGTGCCTGGGTGCCCGGGGAAAGTAGCTCTGGAAACACCATATATTTT. The full variable domain, with the rest looked up from reference TRBV30 and TRBJ1-3, is SQTIHQWPATLVQPVGSPLSLECTVEGTSNPNLYWYRQAAGRGLQLLFYSVGIGQISSEVPQNLSASRPQDRQFILSSKKLLLSDSGFYLCAWVPGESSSGNTIYFGEGSWLTVV.

The chain has TRBV9 and TRBJ2-3, with D unclear. The CDR3 runs 14 residues. V lost 0 bases and J lost 4, with 9 bases in between. Germline assignment: CDR1 SGDLS and CDR2 YYNGEE. In nucleotides, the CDR3 is TGTGCCAGCAGCGTAGCCCCAGGCCCAGATACGCAGTATTTT. Amino acids: CASSVAPGPDTQYF.

This clone was recorded at least ten times. The rearrangement links TRBV4-2 to TRBJ1-3; tentative D call: TRBD1 (5 bases). The germline V and J ends were trimmed by 0 bases and 1 base, with 16 bases remaining between them. Germline V gene data show CDR1 as LGHNA and CDR2 as YNFKEQ. The CDR3 runs to 18 residues. CDR3 amino acids: CASSQDKYGGGSGNTIYF. The CDR3 region has the DNA TGTGCCAGCAGCCAAGATAAATACGGGGGAGGGTCTGGAAACACCATATATTTT.

The chain employs TRBV6-2 or TRBV6-3 and TRBJ2-3; 7 bases align to TRBD1. This CDR3 is built from 17 residues. Looked up from germline, CDR1 is MNHEY and CDR2 is SVGEGT. Trimming at V came to 2 bases and at J to 5 bases, leaving 13 bases not matched to a gene. CDR3 nucleotide sequence: TGTGCCAGCAGTTACCGGGACAGCATCCGAGAGGGAGATACGCAGTATTTT. Translating it yields CASSYRDSIREGDTQYF.

The chain combines TRBV19 with TRBJ1-5; D gene uncertain. CDR1 is LNHDA, CDR2 SQIVND, per germline (reference sequence). CDR3 length equals 13 residues. The V end was cut by 8 bases, the J end by 6 bases, with 14 bases between. CDR3 in amino acids: CASRSNELQPQHF. DNA of the CDR3: TGTGCCAGTCGGTCGAACGAGCTTCAGCCCCAGCATTTT.

The V call is TRBV18, the J call TRBJ2-1; no definite D call. CDR1 KGHSH and CDR2 LQKENI come from the germline V gene. The CDR3 is made up of 16 amino acids. The V end was cut by 2 bases, the J end by 2 bases, with 13 bases between. The CDR3 spells CASSPFAAEPYNEQFF. CDR3 sequence (DNA): TGTGCCAGCTCACCATTTGCGGCAGAACCCTACAATGAGCAGTTCTTC.

The chain couples TRBV7-2 to TRBJ1-4; D might be TRBD1 (5 bases). This CDR3 spans 16 amino acids. V lost 4 bases and J 7 bases, leaving 19 bases between the germline ends. The germline CDR1 and CDR2 sequences are SGHTA and FQGNSA. CDR3 bases: TGTGCCAGCAGCTGGCTTGCCACGACAGCGGGTGAAAAACTGTTTTTT. Protein product: CASSWLATTAGEKLFF.

The chain has TRBV2 and TRBJ1-2, with TRBD1 identical over 8 bases. Germline V CDR1 and CDR2: SNHLY, FYNNEI. V lost 5 bases and J lost 3; bases outside the gene matches: 2. The CDR3 runs to 13 residues. CDR3 loop: CASSTQGDYGYTF. The CDR3 coding sequence is TGTGCCAGCAGTACACAGGGGGACTATGGCTACACCTTC.

The V gene is TRBV4-1, the J gene TRBJ1-1, with 12 bases identical to TRBD1. After removal of 5 bases from V and 5 bases from J, the junction contained 9 bases not matched to a gene. CDR3 length: 16 residues. In germline, CDR1 is MGHRA, CDR2 YSYEKL. The chain's CDR3 is CASSGGQGARETEAFF. In DNA, the CDR3 is TGCGCCAGCAGCGGGGGACAGGGGGCGAGAGAAACTGAAGCTTTCTTT.

This chain links TRBV19 with TRBJ1-5; 8 bases are a match to TRBD1. V trimming: 5 bases; J trimming: 6 bases; junction bases outside the gene matches: 9. This CDR3 is 15 amino acids long. Germline CDR1 is LNHDA and CDR2 is SQIVND (reference sequence). CDR3 in DNA: TGTGCCAGTAGTGCGAATCCGGGACAGGTTCAGCCCCAGCATTTT. The encoded protein is CASSANPGQVQPQHF.